This TCR beta chain was sequenced for a study of blood T cell repertoires in COVID-19. Study summary: In each case, the material was cDNA or gDNA derived from T cells, B-cell-depleted T cells, or PBMCs.

Enrolment of Seattle patients took place during active infection, and they were followed longitudinally. Original processing methods: How many nucleated cells were present was estimated from reference gene primer amplification. Sequencing was performed with immunoSEQ multiplex PCR; in TCRdb, only in-frame clones are kept and a portion is missing. V, J and clone size are those of that table, while D and trimming were read from the DNA. Of roughly 230,000 clones in the sample, about 90% were seen once. Per germline, CDR1 KGHSH and CDR2 LQKENI. Trimming shortened V by 2 bases and J by 4 bases, and 20 bases separated the two germline ends. There are 17 residues in the CDR3.

Sequencing used peripheral blood. This receptor was taken from a woman aged 55-69 years with COVID-19, enrolled during active disease. The rearrangement links TRBV18 to TRBJ2-5; tentatively, D is TRBD1 (6 bases). CDR3 DNA: TGTGCCAGCTCACCATTTTCCGGTACAGGGACGATAGAGACCCAGTACTTC. Amino acid sequence: CASSPFSGTGTIETQYF.